This TCR beta chain was recorded in a study of chemoradiotherapy in HPV16-positive cancers. Whole-study findings and limits: Candidate HPV-specific clones and E7-related TCR motifs grew in tumor during treatment. Only a couple of HPV16-positive patients supplied the functional HPV-specificity definition. For HPV16-positive patients, expanding HPV-responsive T cells associated with longer recurrence-free survival.

Regarding this clone: Antigen specificity is unknown.

Deletions cut 6 bases from V and 1 base from J, with 32 bases between. There are 21 residues in the CDR3. Per germline, CDR1 SGHRS and CDR2 YFSETQ. Repertoires were sampled repeatedly during chemoradiotherapy. Sequencing was performed with immunoSEQ multiplex PCR; in TCRdb, only in-frame clones are kept and a portion is missing. This sample has tens of thousands of clones; around four fifths occur once, and the top ten carry about 6%. The V and J genes are TRBV5-1 and TRBJ1-3; a possible D gene is TRBD1 (6 bases). This receptor was taken from a human donor with HPV-associated anogenital cancer. Specimen: blood, collected from a patient who underwent chemoradiotherapy. The CDR3 region has the DNA TGCGCCAGCAAGAGAACCGGGACACTAACTATGGACGGTTTTTCTGGAAACACCATATATTTT. Its protein is CASKRTGTLTMDGFSGNTIYF.